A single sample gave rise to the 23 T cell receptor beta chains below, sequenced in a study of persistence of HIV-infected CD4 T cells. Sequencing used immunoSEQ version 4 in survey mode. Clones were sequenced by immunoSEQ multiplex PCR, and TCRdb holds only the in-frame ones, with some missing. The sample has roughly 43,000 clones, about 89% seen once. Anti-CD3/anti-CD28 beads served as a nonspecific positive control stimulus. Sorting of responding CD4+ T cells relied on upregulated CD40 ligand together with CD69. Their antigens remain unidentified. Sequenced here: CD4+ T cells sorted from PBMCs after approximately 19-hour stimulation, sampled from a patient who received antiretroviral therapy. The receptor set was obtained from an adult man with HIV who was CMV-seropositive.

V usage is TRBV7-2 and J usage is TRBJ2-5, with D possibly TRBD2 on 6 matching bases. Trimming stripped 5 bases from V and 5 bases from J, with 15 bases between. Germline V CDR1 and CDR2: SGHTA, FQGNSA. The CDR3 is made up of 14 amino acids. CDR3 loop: CASSLRTRGETQYF. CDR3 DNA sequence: TGTGCCAGCAGCCTCCGGACTCGGGGGGAGACCCAGTACTTC.

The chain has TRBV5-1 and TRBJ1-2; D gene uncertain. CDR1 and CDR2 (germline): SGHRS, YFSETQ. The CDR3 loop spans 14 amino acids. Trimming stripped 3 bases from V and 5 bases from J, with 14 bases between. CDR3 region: CASSSLEGAYGYTF. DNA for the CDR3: TGCGCCAGCAGCTCCCTGGAGGGAGCTTATGGCTACACCTTC.

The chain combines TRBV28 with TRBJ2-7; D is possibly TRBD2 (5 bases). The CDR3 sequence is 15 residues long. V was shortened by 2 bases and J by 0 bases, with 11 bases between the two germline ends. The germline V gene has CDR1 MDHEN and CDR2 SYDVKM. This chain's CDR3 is CASSLMGRDSYEQYF. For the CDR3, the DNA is TGTGCCAGCAGTTTAATGGGCCGGGACTCCTACGAGCAGTACTTC.

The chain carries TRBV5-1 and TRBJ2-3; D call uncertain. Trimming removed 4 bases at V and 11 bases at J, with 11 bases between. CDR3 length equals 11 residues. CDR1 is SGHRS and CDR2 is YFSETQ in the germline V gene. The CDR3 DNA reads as TGCGCCAGCAGCGAAGCGACTCGGCAGTATTTT. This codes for CASSEATRQYF.

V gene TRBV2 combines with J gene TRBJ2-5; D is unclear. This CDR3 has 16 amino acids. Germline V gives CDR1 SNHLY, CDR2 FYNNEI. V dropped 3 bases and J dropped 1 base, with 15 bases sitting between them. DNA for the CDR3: TGTGCCAGCAGTGAGAGTTGGCGGCGGATCCAAGAGACCCAGTACTTC. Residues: CASSESWRRIQETQYF. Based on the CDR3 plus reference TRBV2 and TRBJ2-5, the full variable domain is EPEVTQTPSHQVTQMGQEVILRCVPISNHLYFYWYRQILGQKVEFLVSFYNNEISEKSEIFDDQFSVERPDGSNFTLKIRSTKLEDSAMYFCASSESWRRIQETQYFGPGTRLLVL.

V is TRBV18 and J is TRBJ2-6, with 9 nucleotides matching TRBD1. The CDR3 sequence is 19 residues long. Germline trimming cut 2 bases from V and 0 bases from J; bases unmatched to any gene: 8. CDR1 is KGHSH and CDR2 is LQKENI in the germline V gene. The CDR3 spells CASSPNDGTGSSGANVLTF. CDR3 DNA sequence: TGTGCCAGCTCACCAAATGACGGGACAGGGAGCTCTGGGGCCAACGTCCTGACTTTC. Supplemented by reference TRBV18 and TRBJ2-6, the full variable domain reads NAGVMQNPRHLVRRRGQEARLRCSPMKGHSHVYWYRQLPEEGLKFMVYLQKENIIDESGMPKERFSAEFPKEGPSILRIQQVVRGDSAAYFCASSPNDGTGSSGANVLTFGAGSRLTVL.

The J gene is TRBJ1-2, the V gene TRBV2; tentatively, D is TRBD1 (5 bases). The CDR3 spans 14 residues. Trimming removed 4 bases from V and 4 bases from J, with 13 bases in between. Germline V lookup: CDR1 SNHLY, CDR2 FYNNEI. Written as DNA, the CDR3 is TGTGCCAGCAGTGCCAGGGAAACTGTCTATGGCTACACCTTC. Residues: CASSARETVYGYTF.

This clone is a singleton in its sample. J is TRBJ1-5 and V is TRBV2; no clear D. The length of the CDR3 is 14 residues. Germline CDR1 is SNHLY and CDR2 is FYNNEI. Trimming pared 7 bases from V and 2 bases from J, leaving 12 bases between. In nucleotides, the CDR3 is TGTGCCAGCAACCCGGGCAGAGGCAATCAGCCCCAGCATTTT. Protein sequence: CASNPGRGNQPQHF.

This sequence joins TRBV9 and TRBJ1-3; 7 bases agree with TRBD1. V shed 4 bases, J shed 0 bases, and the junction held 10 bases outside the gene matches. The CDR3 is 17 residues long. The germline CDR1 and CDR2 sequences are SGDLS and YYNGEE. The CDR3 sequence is CASSYLQGFTSGNTIYF. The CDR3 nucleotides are TGTGCCAGCAGCTACCTACAGGGGTTCACCTCTGGAAACACCATATATTTT.

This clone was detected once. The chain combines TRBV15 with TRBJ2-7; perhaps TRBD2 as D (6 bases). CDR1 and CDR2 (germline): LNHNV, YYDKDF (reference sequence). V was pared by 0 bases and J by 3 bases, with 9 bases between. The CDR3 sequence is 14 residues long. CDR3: CATSREVGGYEQYF. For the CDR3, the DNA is TGTGCCACCAGCAGAGAAGTGGGGGGCTACGAGCAGTACTTC.

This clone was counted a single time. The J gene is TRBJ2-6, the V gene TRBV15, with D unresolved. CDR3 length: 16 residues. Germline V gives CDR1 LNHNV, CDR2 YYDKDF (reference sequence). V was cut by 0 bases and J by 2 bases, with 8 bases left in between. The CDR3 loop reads CATSRDKGPGANVLTF. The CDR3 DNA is TGTGCCACCAGCAGAGATAAAGGGCCTGGGGCCAACGTCCTGACTTTC. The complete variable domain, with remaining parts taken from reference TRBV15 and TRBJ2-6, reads DAMVIQNPRYQVTQFGKPVTLSCSQTLNHNVMYWYQQKSSQAPKLLFHYYDKDFNNEADTPDNFQSRRPNTSFCFLDIRSPGLGDTAMYLCATSRDKGPGANVLTFGAGSRLTVL.

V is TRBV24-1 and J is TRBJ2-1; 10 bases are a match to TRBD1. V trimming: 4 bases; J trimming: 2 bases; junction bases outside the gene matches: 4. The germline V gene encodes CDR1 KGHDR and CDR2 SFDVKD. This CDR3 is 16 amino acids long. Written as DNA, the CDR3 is TGTGCCACCAGTGAAGCCGGGACAGGGGCCTACAATGAGCAGTTCTTC. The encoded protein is CATSEAGTGAYNEQFF.

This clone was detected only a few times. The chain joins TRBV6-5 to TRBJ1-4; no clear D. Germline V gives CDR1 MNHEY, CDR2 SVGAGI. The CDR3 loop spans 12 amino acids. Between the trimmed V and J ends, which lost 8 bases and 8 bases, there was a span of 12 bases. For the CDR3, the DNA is TGTGCCAGCGGGAAGGGTCGGGAAAAACTGTTTTTT. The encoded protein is CASGKGREKLFF.

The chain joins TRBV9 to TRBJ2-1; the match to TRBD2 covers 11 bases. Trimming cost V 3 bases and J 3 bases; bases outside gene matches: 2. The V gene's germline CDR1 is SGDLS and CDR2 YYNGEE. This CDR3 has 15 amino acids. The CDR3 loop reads CASSGTSGGYNEQFF. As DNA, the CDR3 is TGTGCCAGCAGCGGCACTAGCGGGGGCTACAATGAGCAGTTCTTC.

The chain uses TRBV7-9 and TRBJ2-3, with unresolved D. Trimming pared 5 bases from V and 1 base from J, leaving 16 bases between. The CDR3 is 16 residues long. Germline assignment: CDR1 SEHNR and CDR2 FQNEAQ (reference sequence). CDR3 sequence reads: CASSPARPRGTDTQYF. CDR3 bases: TGTGCCAGCAGCCCTGCTCGGCCAAGGGGCACAGATACGCAGTATTTT.

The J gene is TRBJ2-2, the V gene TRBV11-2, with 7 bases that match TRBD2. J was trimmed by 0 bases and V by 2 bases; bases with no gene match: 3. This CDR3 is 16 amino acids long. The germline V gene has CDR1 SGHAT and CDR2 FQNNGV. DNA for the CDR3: TGTGCCAGCAGCTTATCAGCGGGACCGAACACCGGGGAGCTGTTTTTT. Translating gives CASSLSAGPNTGELFF.

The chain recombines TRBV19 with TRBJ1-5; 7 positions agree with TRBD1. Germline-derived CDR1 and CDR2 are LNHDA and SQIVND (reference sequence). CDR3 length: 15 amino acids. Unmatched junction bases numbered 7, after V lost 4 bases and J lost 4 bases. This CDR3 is CASSREGQSNQPQHF. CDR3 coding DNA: TGTGCCAGTAGTAGAGAGGGACAGTCTAATCAGCCCCAGCATTTT.

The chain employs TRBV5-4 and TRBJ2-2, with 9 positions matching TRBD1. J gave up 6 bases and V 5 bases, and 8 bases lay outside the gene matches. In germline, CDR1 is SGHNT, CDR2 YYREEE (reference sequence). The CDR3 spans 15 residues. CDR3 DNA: TGTGCCAGCAGTCTAGGGACAGGGTTGGCCGGGGAGCTGTTTTTT. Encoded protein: CASSLGTGLAGELFF.

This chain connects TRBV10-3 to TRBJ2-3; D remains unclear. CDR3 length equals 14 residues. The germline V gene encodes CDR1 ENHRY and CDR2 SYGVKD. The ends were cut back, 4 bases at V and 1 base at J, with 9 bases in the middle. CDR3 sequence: CAISAGTRTDTQYF. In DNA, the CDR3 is TGTGCCATCAGTGCAGGAACCCGCACAGATACGCAGTATTTT.

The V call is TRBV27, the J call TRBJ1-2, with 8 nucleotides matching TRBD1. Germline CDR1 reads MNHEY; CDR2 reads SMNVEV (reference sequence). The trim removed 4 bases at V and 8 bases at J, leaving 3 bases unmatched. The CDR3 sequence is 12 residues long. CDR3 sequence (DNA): TGTGCCAGCAGTTCGACAGGGGAGGGCTACACCTTC. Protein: CASSSTGEGYTF.

The CDR3 here is CASSERPGLRGSSYNEQFF. The CDR3 coding sequence is TGCGCCAGCAGCGAAAGGCCCGGGCTGAGGGGGAGCTCCTACAATGAGCAGTTCTTC. V and J are TRBV10-2 and TRBJ2-1; D possibly corresponds to TRBD1 (6 bases). This CDR3 contains 19 residues. V dropped 6 bases and J dropped 0 bases, with 24 bases sitting between them. CDR1 is WSHSY and CDR2 is SAAADI in the germline V gene.

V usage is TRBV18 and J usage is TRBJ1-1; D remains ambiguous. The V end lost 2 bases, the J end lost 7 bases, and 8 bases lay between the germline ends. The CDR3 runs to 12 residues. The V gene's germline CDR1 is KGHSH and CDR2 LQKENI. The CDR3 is CASSPRMGEAFF. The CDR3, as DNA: TGTGCCAGCTCACCAAGGATGGGTGAAGCTTTCTTT.

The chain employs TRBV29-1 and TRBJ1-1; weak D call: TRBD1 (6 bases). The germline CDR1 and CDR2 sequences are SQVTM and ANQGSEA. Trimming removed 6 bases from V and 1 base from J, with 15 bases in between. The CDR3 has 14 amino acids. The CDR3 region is CSVEKGRGNTEAFF. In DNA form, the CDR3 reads TGCAGCGTCGAAAAGGGCAGGGGGAACACTGAAGCTTTCTTT.